This record looks at one TCR beta chain sequence and its context. This entry comes from a study of cytomegalovirus exposure and HLA in healthy donors. The V end was cut by 5 bases, the J end by 4 bases, with 14 bases between. This CDR3 region has 15 residues. Germline V lookup: CDR1 MNHEY, CDR2 SMNVEV (reference sequence). The PCR employed 60 Vbeta primers together with 13 Jbeta primers. Produced via immunoSEQ multiplex PCR; TCRdb's table is partial and in-frame only. The sample consists of 100,000 to 120,000 clones, roughly 12% of them appearing once. The sequence derives from a man aged 35 to 55 in good health and CMV-seropositive. V gene TRBV27 combines with J gene TRBJ2-2, with unresolved D. Sequencing was carried out using PBMCs. CDR3 sequence: CASSPRGVGTGELFF. The CDR3, as DNA: TGTGCCAGCAGTCCGAGAGGCGTGGGCACCGGGGAGCTGTTTTTT.